These 25 T cell receptor beta chains came from one sample sequenced in a study of control samples from healthy donors and cancer patients. Clones were read by immunoSEQ multiplex PCR, and TCRdb kept only the in-frame ones, dropping some. The table records almost 85,000 clones, around 83% of them present only once. Source material: PBMCs. The receptors here all came from a man between 60 and 75 years old with head and neck cancer.

This clone has more than one count but fewer than ten. The CDR3 here is CASSEGPRQTQYF. The CDR3 bases are TGTGCCAGCAGCGAAGGCCCCCGACAGACCCAGTACTTC. This chain joins TRBV3-1 (or the pseudogene TRBV3-2) and TRBJ2-5, with D unresolved. Germline V gives CDR1 LGHDT, CDR2 YNNKEL (reference sequence). The CDR3 totals 13 residues. Trimming cost V 5 bases and J 6 bases, with 13 bases left between them.

The chain recombines TRBV4-2 with TRBJ1-2; D remains ambiguous. CDR1 LGHNA and CDR2 YNFKEQ come from the germline V gene. The CDR3 is 19 amino acids. Trimming took off 0 bases at V and 1 base at J, with 21 bases between the two ends. The CDR3 spells CASSQEVGSVSFLNYGYTF. The CDR3 DNA sequence: TGTGCCAGCAGCCAAGAGGTGGGCAGCGTATCATTTCTTAACTATGGCTACACCTTC.

With regard to this clone: Mismatch with germline at one junction end may stem from a read error. This rearrangement joins TRBV30 to TRBJ2-5; D may be TRBD2 (6 bases). Per the germline V gene, CDR1 is GTSNPN and CDR2 is SVGIG (reference sequence). This CDR3 has 13 residues. CDR3 protein: CAWSVLLVAGFNF. The CDR3 bases are TGTGCCTGGAGTGTCCTGTTAGTGGCGGGATTTAACTTC.

The gene calls are TRBV9 and TRBJ2-7, with a weak D call TRBD1 (5 bases). The V and J ends lost 4 bases and 6 bases respectively, with 11 bases between them. The length of the CDR3 is 12 residues. Germline CDR1 is SGDLS and CDR2 is YYNGEE. Here the CDR3 reads CASSPGYLEQYF. As DNA, the CDR3 is TGTGCCAGCAGCCCAGGGTACCTCGAGCAGTACTTC.

Here the CDR3 DNA reads TGTGCCAGCTCACCAGGGACAGGGGGGTACAATGAGCAGTTCTTC. This codes for CASSPGTGGYNEQFF. V is TRBV18 and J is TRBJ2-1; 11 nucleotides line up with TRBD1. The length of the CDR3 is 15 residues. The trim removed 2 bases at V and 4 bases at J, leaving 1 base unmatched. Germline lookup yields CDR1 KGHSH and CDR2 LQKENI. Using reference TRBV18 and TRBJ2-1 for the parts outside the CDR3, the full variable domain is NAGVMQNPRHLVRRRGQEARLRCSPMKGHSHVYWYRQLPEEGLKFMVYLQKENIIDESGMPKERFSAEFPKEGPSILRIQQVVRGDSAAYFCASSPGTGGYNEQFFGPGTRLTVL.

The chain couples TRBV27 to TRBJ1-5; D not certain. Trimming left V 0 bases short and J 0 bases short, with 9 bases between. The CDR3 has 16 amino acids. Germline values: CDR1 MNHEY, CDR2 SMNVEV (reference sequence). The CDR3 nucleotides read TGTGCCAGCAGTTTATCCTACGGGTATAGCAATCAGCCCCAGCATTTT. Translated: CASSLSYGYSNQPQHF.

The chain joins TRBV19 to TRBJ1-5; tentatively, D is TRBD1 (6 bases). The CDR3 spans 14 residues. The V and J ends lost 5 bases and 2 bases respectively, with 10 bases between them. Per the germline V gene, CDR1 is LNHDA and CDR2 is SQIVND (reference sequence). The CDR3 bases are TGTGCCAGTAGTTGGGCAGGGGGCAATCAGCCCCAGCATTTT. The encoded protein is CASSWAGGNQPQHF. Combining the CDR3 with reference TRBV19 and TRBJ1-5 gives the whole variable domain DGGITQSPKYLFRKEGQNVTLSCEQNLNHDAMYWYRQDPGQGLRLIYYSQIVNDFQKGDIAEGYSVSREKKESFPLTVTSAQKNPTAFYLCASSWAGGNQPQHFGDGTRLSIL.

The V and J genes are TRBV6-4 and TRBJ2-7; D unclear. Germline V gives CDR1 MRHNA, CDR2 SNTAGT. Trimming cost V 2 bases and J 3 bases, with 11 bases left between them. This CDR3 is 14 amino acids long. CDR3 in amino acids: CASSDTEKNYEQYF. For the CDR3, the DNA is TGTGCCAGCAGTGACACGGAAAAAAACTACGAGCAGTACTTC.

This clone was recorded at least ten times. This chain uses TRBV7-9 with TRBJ2-1; D is possibly TRBD2 (6 bases). The CDR3 has 13 amino acids. The V gene lost 7 bases and the J gene lost 10 bases, with 17 bases spanning the gap. Germline assignment: CDR1 SEHNR and CDR2 FQNEAQ (reference sequence). CDR3 DNA sequence: TGTGCCAGCATCGGAGGAGGGGTCGGGGAGCAGTTCTTC. Its protein product is CASIGGGVGEQFF.

A note on this clone: Additional DNA sequences in this sample encode the identical CDR3. The V call is TRBV27, the J call TRBJ2-3; 8 positions agree with TRBD1. Trimming cost V 2 bases and J 4 bases; bases outside gene matches: 2. The germline CDR1 and CDR2 sequences are MNHEY and SMNVEV (reference sequence). CDR3 length: 14 residues. The chain's CDR3 is CASSLQGAPDTQYF. The CDR3 bases are TGTGCCAGCAGTTTACAGGGGGCCCCAGATACGCAGTATTTT.

The chain links TRBV5-1 to TRBJ2-2, with a tentative D call TRBD2 (6 bases). Trimming pared 4 bases from V and 4 bases from J, leaving 17 bases between. There are 16 residues in the CDR3. Germline CDR1 and CDR2: SGHRS and YFSETQ. CDR3 residues: CASSPGGTAVTGELFF. The CDR3 nucleotides are TGCGCCAGCAGCCCTGGGGGGACGGCTGTCACCGGGGAGCTGTTTTTT.

The count of this clone is one. This sequence joins TRBV11-2 and TRBJ1-3; TRBD1 matches at 9 bases. The CDR3 consists of 15 residues. Germline CDR1 and CDR2: SGHAT and FQNNGV. V trimming: 5 bases; J trimming: 2 bases; junction bases outside the gene matches: 4. Here the CDR3 DNA reads TGTGCCAGCAGCGCTTGGACAGGGGCTGGAAACACCATATATTTT. This translates into CASSAWTGAGNTIYF.

The J gene is TRBJ2-5, the V gene TRBV6-1; D unresolved. CDR3 length: 14 amino acids. Germline V gene lookup returns CDR1 MNHNS and CDR2 SASEGT. The ends were cut back, 2 bases at V and 5 bases at J, with 12 bases in the middle. CDR3 bases: TGTGCCAGCAGTGAAACGGGTTCCGGTGAGACCCAGTACTTC. Translating it yields CASSETGSGETQYF.

V usage is TRBV15 and J usage is TRBJ1-1, with D possibly being TRBD1 (5 bases). Germline-derived CDR1 and CDR2 are LNHNV and YYDKDF (reference sequence). CDR3 length: 16 residues. Trimming shortened V by 0 bases and J by 0 bases, and 11 bases separated the two germline ends. CDR3 sequence: CATSRDGGVMNTEAFF. CDR3 sequence (DNA): TGTGCCACCAGCAGAGATGGGGGGGTGATGAACACTGAAGCTTTCTTT.

V usage is TRBV30 and J usage is TRBJ1-2; 7 bases are shared with TRBD1. The CDR3 loop spans 14 amino acids. In germline, CDR1 is GTSNPN, CDR2 SVGIG (reference sequence). V lost 1 base, J lost 6 bases, and 8 bases stayed unmatched. CDR3 bases: TGTGCCTGGAGTGCCCAAGGGGGCGAGGATGGCTACACCTTC. Translating it yields CAWSAQGGEDGYTF.

This clone occurred a few times. The V call is TRBV5-6, the J call TRBJ2-3; TRBD2 matches 10 bases. The CDR3 runs to 18 residues. Germline V CDR1 and CDR2: SGHDT, YYEEEE. The ends lost 1 base at V and 2 bases at J; junction bases unmatched: 10. The DNA for the CDR3 is TGTGCCAGCAGCTTGTGGAGCGGGAGGGCCCGGTTCACAGATACGCAGTATTTT. Translation gives CASSLWSGRARFTDTQYF.

This chain links TRBV28 with TRBJ1-5, with 9 bases that match TRBD1. The length of the CDR3 is 15 residues. With V trimmed by 2 bases and J by 4 bases, 3 bases remained unmatched. Germline V gene sequence: CDR1 MDHEN, CDR2 SYDVKM. CDR3 region: CASSLGDRGNQPQHF. For the CDR3, the DNA is TGTGCCAGCAGTTTAGGAGACAGGGGGAATCAGCCCCAGCATTTT.

V gene TRBV7-9 combines with J gene TRBJ2-3; the D is unclear. Germline assignment: CDR1 SEHNR and CDR2 FQNEAQ (reference sequence). V was trimmed by 1 base and J by 4 bases, leaving 3 bases between them. The length of the CDR3 is 12 residues. This CDR3 reads CASSLVADTQYF. DNA for the CDR3: TGTGCCAGCAGCTTAGTGGCAGATACGCAGTATTTT.

This rearrangement joins TRBV28 to TRBJ2-2; 10 bases line up with TRBD2. Trimming took 7 bases from V and 4 from J; bases not matched to a gene: 12. Germline CDR1 is MDHEN and CDR2 is SYDVKM. The CDR3 runs 17 residues. In nucleotides, the CDR3 is TGTGCCAGCACCCGTCGTTTTGGGACTAGCGCCACCGGGGAGCTGTTTTTT. Translation gives CASTRRFGTSATGELFF.

The J gene is TRBJ2-7, the V gene TRBV5-1, with 9 bases matching TRBD2. Losses at the gene ends were 0 bases for V and 6 bases for J; bases not matched to a gene: 7. The CDR3 spans 15 residues. Germline CDR1 and CDR2: SGHRS and YFSETQ. The DNA for the CDR3 is TGCGCCAGCAGCTTGGAAGGCGGGAGGGCCGGCGAGCAGTACTTC. Protein sequence: CASSLEGGRAGEQYF.

V is TRBV9 and J is TRBJ2-5; D gene ambiguous. Per germline, CDR1 SGDLS and CDR2 YYNGEE. CDR3 size: 15 residues. Trimming removed 0 bases from V and 2 bases from J, with 11 bases in between. The CDR3 DNA sequence: TGTGCCAGCAGCGTAGCTTCCGCCAGTCAAGAGACCCAGTACTTC. Translating gives CASSVASASQETQYF. The whole variable domain, remainder taken from reference TRBV9 and TRBJ2-5, is DSGVTQTPKHLITATGQRVTLRCSPRSGDLSVYWYQQSLDQGLQFLIQYYNGEERAKGNILERFSAQQFPDLHSELNLSSLELGDSALYFCASSVASASQETQYFGPGTRLLVL.

This chain joins TRBV5-4 and TRBJ2-5; TRBD2 is a possible D gene (5 bases). Germline lookup yields CDR1 SGHNT and CDR2 YYREEE (reference sequence). This CDR3 is 14 amino acids long. The ends were cut back, 0 bases at V and 2 bases at J, with 8 bases in the middle. The CDR3 here is CASSLGGLQETQYF. CDR3 sequence (DNA): TGTGCCAGCAGCTTGGGAGGACTTCAAGAGACCCAGTACTTC.

The V call is TRBV4-1, the J call TRBJ1-1; 8 bases are shared with TRBD1. Germline V gene sequence: CDR1 MGHRA, CDR2 YSYEKL. V lost 2 bases to trimming and J lost 4 bases; unmatched junction nucleotides: 3. The CDR3 is 14 residues long. The CDR3 DNA is TGCGCCAGCAGCCAACCAGACAGGGGCACTGAAGCTTTCTTT. This encodes CASSQPDRGTEAFF.

This clone has a single count. The rearrangement joins TRBV7-9 to TRBJ2-6; 8 bases match TRBD2. Per the germline V gene, CDR1 is SEHNR and CDR2 is FQNEAQ (reference sequence). CDR3 length: 16 residues. J lost 2 bases, V lost 5 bases, and 5 bases had no gene match. CDR3 sequence reads: CASSPGGGAGANVLTF. The DNA for the CDR3 is TGTGCCAGCAGCCCCGGGGGGGGCGCTGGGGCCAACGTCCTGACTTTC. Full variable domain (missing parts from reference TRBV7-9 and TRBJ2-6): DTGVSQNPRHKITKRGQNVTFRCDPISEHNRLYWYRQTLGQGPEFLTYFQNEAQLEKSRLLSDRFSAERPKGSFSTLEIQRTEQGDSAMYLCASSPGGGAGANVLTFGAGSRLTVL.

V is TRBV19 and J is TRBJ2-1; the D is unclear. The germline V gene encodes CDR1 LNHDA and CDR2 SQIVND (reference sequence). The CDR3 length is 11 residues. Trimming took 10 bases from V and 6 from J, leaving 10 bases between them. CDR3 sequence: CATLEGNEQFF. The CDR3 DNA is TGTGCCACCTTGGAAGGCAATGAGCAGTTCTTC.